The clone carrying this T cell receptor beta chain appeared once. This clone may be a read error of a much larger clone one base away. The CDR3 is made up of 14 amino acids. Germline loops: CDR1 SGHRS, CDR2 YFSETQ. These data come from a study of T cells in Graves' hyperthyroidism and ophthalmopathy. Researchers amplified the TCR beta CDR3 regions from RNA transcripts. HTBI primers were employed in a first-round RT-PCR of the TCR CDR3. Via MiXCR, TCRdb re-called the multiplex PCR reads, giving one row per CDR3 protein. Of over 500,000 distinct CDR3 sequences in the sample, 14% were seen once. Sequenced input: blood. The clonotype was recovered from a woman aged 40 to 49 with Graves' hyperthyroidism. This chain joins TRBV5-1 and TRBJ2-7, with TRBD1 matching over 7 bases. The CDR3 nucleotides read TGCGCCAGCGGCTTCTTCGACAGGGCCCACGAGCAGTACTTC. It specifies CASGFFDRAHEQYF.